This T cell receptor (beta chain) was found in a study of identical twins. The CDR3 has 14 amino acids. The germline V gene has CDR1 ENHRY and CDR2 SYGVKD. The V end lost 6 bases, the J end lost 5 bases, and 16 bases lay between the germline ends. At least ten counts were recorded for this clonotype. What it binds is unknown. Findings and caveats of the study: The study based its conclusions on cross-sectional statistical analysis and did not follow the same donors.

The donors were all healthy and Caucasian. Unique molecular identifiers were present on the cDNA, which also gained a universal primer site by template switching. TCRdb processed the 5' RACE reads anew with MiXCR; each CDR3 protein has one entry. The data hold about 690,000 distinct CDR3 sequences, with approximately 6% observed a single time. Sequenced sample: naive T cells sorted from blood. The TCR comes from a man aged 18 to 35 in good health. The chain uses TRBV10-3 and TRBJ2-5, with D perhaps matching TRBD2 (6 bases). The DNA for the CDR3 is TGTGCCATCAGGGGAGGCAGCGGCGGCGAGACCCAGTACTTC. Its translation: CAIRGGSGGETQYF.